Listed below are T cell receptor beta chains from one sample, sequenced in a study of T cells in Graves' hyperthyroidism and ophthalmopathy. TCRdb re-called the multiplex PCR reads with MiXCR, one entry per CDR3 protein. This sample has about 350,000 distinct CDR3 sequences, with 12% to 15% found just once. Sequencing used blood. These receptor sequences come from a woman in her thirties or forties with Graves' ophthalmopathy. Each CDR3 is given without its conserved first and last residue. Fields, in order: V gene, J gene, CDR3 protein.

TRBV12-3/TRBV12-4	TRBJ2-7	ASSFGVAVQY
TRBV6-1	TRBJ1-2	ASSSDGYGYT
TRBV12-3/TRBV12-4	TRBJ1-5	ASSLLGVYSNQPQH
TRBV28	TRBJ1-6	ASSYRSNSPLH
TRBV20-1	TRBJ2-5	SASSRGPGQETQY
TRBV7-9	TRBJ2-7	ASSLQGYEQY
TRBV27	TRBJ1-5	ASTELFQVADQPQH
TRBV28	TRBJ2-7	ASSLCRCQGGDEQY
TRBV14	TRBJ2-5	ASSQAMGGTY
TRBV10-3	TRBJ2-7	AISSDSYEQY
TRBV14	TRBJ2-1	ASSQLAGLAGGDHNEQF